Listed here is a single T cell receptor (beta chain). The CDR3 covers 14 residues. Germline CDR1 is MNHNY and CDR2 is SVGAGI (reference sequence). V dropped 6 bases and J dropped 4 bases, with 12 bases sitting between them. Original data processing: Estimates of nucleated cell counts were drawn from the amplification of reference gene primers. Assay used: immunoSEQ multiplex PCR; TCRdb lists only in-frame clones, some missing. Clone size and V and J calls were adopted from that table, with D and trimming inferred from the DNA. The sample records approximately 50,000 clones, 89% being singletons. This record belongs to a study of blood T cell repertoires in COVID-19. Across the whole study: The United States, Italy and Spain were the sources of the acute and convalescent COVID-19 samples. T cells, B-cell-depleted T cells, or PBMCs supplied cDNA or gDNA.

Sequenced input: peripheral blood. The rearrangement joins TRBV6-6 to TRBJ2-2, with a weak D call TRBD2 (6 bases). The sequence was collected from a human donor in a cohort sampled during active COVID-19. This chain's CDR3 is CASRRTGGTGELFF. In DNA form, the CDR3 reads TGTGCCAGCAGGCGCACCGGGGGCACCGGGGAGCTGTTTTTT.